These 3 T cell receptor beta chains came from one sample sequenced in a study of T cells in tuberculosis. Generated by immunoSEQ multiplex PCR, the TCRdb table keeps only in-frame clones and is missing some. The table lists more than 9,000 clones, around 94% of them singletons. The sample comprised PBMCs. The receptors shown here come from an adult with tuberculosis.

This rearrangement joins TRBV5-1 to TRBJ2-5; D not certain. The CDR3 consists of 11 residues. The germline V and J ends were trimmed by 2 bases and 5 bases, with 4 bases remaining between them. Germline V lookup: CDR1 SGHRS, CDR2 YFSETQ. CDR3 in amino acids: CASSFIETQYF. Here the CDR3 DNA reads TGCGCCAGCAGCTTTATTGAGACCCAGTACTTC.

The rearrangement joins TRBV5-5 to TRBJ1-4, with a weak D call TRBD1 (5 bases). CDR3 length: 14 residues. Trimming cost V 0 bases and J 6 bases, with 9 bases left between them. The germline V gene has CDR1 SGHKS and CDR2 YYEKEE (reference sequence). The CDR3 nucleotides read TGTGCCAGCAGCTTGGGCGGAGGGGATGAAAAACTGTTTTTT. It specifies CASSLGGGDEKLFF.

This clone appeared once. The gene calls are TRBV7-3 and TRBJ2-3; unclear D gene. CDR3 length: 17 residues. Germline V CDR1 and CDR2: SGHTA, FQGTGA. V was cut by 1 base and J by 1 base, with 15 bases left in between. CDR3: CASSLSPRIVGTDTQYF. For the CDR3, the DNA is TGTGCCAGCAGCTTAAGCCCCCGAATAGTGGGCACAGATACGCAGTATTTT.